Below are 14 T cell receptor beta chains sequenced from a single sample in a study of identical twins. TCRdb called the 5' RACE reads again in MiXCR, with one record for every CDR3 protein. Of approximately 550,000 distinct CDR3 sequences listed, around 24% are singletons. These data were also reused for a study on yellow fever vaccine responses in identical twins.

Material: CD4+ T cells sorted from blood. Receptors were obtained from a woman aged 18-29 years in good health.

This sequence joins TRBV7-8 and TRBJ1-6; D is undetermined. With 1 base removed from V and 8 bases from J, the gap between germline ends came to 15 bases. This CDR3 has 16 residues. From germline, CDR1 is SGHVS and CDR2 FQNEAQ. The CDR3 protein is CASSLEGSPWDSPLHF. DNA for the CDR3: TGTGCCAGCAGCTTAGAAGGGAGCCCCTGGGATTCACCCCTCCACTTT.

There are many counts of this clonotype. The chain employs TRBV7-9 and TRBJ2-7; D may be TRBD1 (6 bases). Germline loops: CDR1 SEHNR, CDR2 FQNEAQ (reference sequence). The CDR3 runs 14 residues. V was clipped by 2 bases and J by 0 bases, with 8 bases between them. This chain's CDR3 is CASSLQGSSYEQYF. In nucleotides, the CDR3 is TGTGCCAGCAGCTTACAGGGGAGCTCCTACGAGCAGTACTTC.

The chain joins TRBV4-2 to TRBJ2-7, with D possibly being TRBD1 (5 bases). The germline gives CDR1 LGHNA, CDR2 YNFKEQ. V was clipped by 1 base and J by 1 base, with 14 bases between them. CDR3 length: 16 residues. CDR3: CASSQGRDIGSYEQYF. CDR3 sequence (DNA): TGTGCCAGCAGCCAAGGCAGGGATATCGGATCCTACGAGCAGTACTTC.

This clonotype was picked up many times. CDR3 in DNA: TGTGCCAGCAGTATCGAGAGCTCCTACAATGAGCAGTTCTTC. It yields the protein CASSIESSYNEQFF. V usage is TRBV2 and J usage is TRBJ2-1; no clear D gene. Germline V lookup: CDR1 SNHLY, CDR2 FYNNEI. V was shortened by 5 bases and J by 0 bases, with 8 bases between the two germline ends. CDR3 length: 14 residues.

This clonotype was recorded a few times. This sequence joins TRBV29-1 and TRBJ1-1; the D is unclear. The CDR3 loop spans 12 amino acids. The germline V gene has CDR1 SQVTM and CDR2 ANQGSEA. The V gene lost 4 bases and the J gene lost 0 bases, with 6 bases spanning the gap. The CDR3 DNA sequence: TGCAGCGTTGTTGGGATGAACACTGAAGCTTTCTTT. Its translation: CSVVGMNTEAFF.

This clonotype was found a few times. The chain uses TRBV27 and TRBJ1-6; 7 bases align to TRBD1. The germline gives CDR1 MNHEY, CDR2 SMNVEV (reference sequence). The length of the CDR3 is 12 residues. Trimming removed 4 bases from V and 12 bases from J; junction bases left unmatched: 3. The CDR3 sequence: CASSYRGLPLHF. In nucleotides, the CDR3 is TGTGCCAGCAGTTACAGGGGCCTACCCCTCCACTTT.

This rearrangement joins TRBV29-1 to TRBJ2-2; D might be TRBD2 (6 bases). Trimming removed 1 base at V and 1 base at J, with 10 bases between. Germline V gene sequence: CDR1 SQVTM, CDR2 ANQGSEA. The CDR3 spans 15 residues. Here the CDR3 reads CSVEARGGNTGELFF. In DNA form, the CDR3 reads TGCAGCGTTGAAGCCCGGGGAGGGAACACCGGGGAGCTGTTTTTT.

The rearrangement joins TRBV5-1 to TRBJ1-1; 11 nucleotides align to TRBD1. Germline V gene lookup returns CDR1 SGHRS and CDR2 YFSETQ. This CDR3 is 17 amino acids long. V was pared by 4 bases and J by 4 bases, with 12 bases of the junction left unmatched. The CDR3 DNA reads TGCGCCAGCAGCCTTAAGGACAGGGGGCTGTATAGCACTGAAGCTTTCTTT. Translation: CASSLKDRGLYSTEAFF.

This clonotype was seen a handful of times. The chain recombines TRBV25-1 with TRBJ2-6, with D uncertain. V dropped 1 base and J dropped 0 bases, with 10 bases sitting between them. This CDR3 comprises 17 residues. CDR1 is MGHDK, CDR2 SYGVNS, per germline. This CDR3 is CASSEFPDTSGANVLTF. The CDR3 DNA reads as TGTGCCAGCAGTGAATTTCCGGATACCTCTGGGGCCAACGTCCTGACTTTC.

This clonotype was counted only a few times. The V and J genes are TRBV12-3 or TRBV12-4 and TRBJ2-1, with 14 nucleotides matching TRBD2. V trimming: 6 bases; J trimming: 13 bases; junction bases outside the gene matches: 5. There are 13 residues in the CDR3. The CDR3 DNA follows: TGTGCCAGCAGCCAGGGACTAGCGGGAGACCAGTTCTTC. It translates to CASSQGLAGDQFF.

This sequence joins TRBV20-1 and TRBJ2-3; D remains ambiguous. Germline V CDR1 and CDR2: DFQATT, SNEGSKA (reference sequence). The V end lost 6 bases, the J end lost 2 bases, and 18 bases lay between the germline ends. The CDR3 spans 15 residues. CDR3 residues: CSAPGRKGLTDTQYF. CDR3 sequence (DNA): TGCAGTGCACCCGGACGAAAGGGCCTCACAGATACGCAGTATTTT.

The chain is built from TRBV7-9 and TRBJ2-3; a possible D gene is TRBD2 (6 bases). CDR1 SEHNR and CDR2 FQNEAQ come from the germline V gene (reference sequence). The CDR3 runs to 17 residues. Trimming removed 5 bases at V and 2 bases at J, with 20 bases between. The CDR3 coding sequence is TGTGCCAGCAGCCCCCCTCGGGAGCGGAGGAACACAGATACGCAGTATTTT. As protein: CASSPPRERRNTDTQYF.

This clonotype was observed a handful of times. V usage is TRBV28 and J usage is TRBJ2-1, with a weak D call TRBD1 (6 bases). Between the trimmed V and J ends, which lost 5 bases and 10 bases, there was a span of 18 bases. The CDR3 consists of 14 residues. Germline CDR1 reads MDHEN; CDR2 reads SYDVKM. The CDR3 reads CASSRRDNPPEQFF. In nucleotides, the CDR3 is TGTGCCAGCAGTCGCCGGGACAACCCCCCCGAGCAGTTCTTC.

The V and J genes are TRBV5-1 and TRBJ1-1; no clear D gene. The V end was cut by 4 bases, the J end by 1 base, with 11 bases between. Germline V gene lookup returns CDR1 SGHRS and CDR2 YFSETQ. CDR3 size: 14 residues. DNA of the CDR3: TGCGCCAGCAGCCTCTTAGCCGGGAACACTGAAGCTTTCTTT. It translates to CASSLLAGNTEAFF.